These 27 T cell receptor beta chains were all obtained from the same sample, sequenced in a study of cytomegalovirus exposure and HLA in healthy donors. The PCR used 60 Vbeta and 13 Jbeta primers. Assay used: immunoSEQ multiplex PCR; TCRdb lists only in-frame clones, some missing. The sample holds about 250,000 clones, around 90% seen once. The specimen sequenced was PBMCs. Receptors originate from a girl aged 2 to 9 in good health and CMV-seronegative.

The chain couples TRBV19 to TRBJ2-2; 7 bases fit TRBD1. Germline V gives CDR1 LNHDA, CDR2 SQIVND (reference sequence). The trim removed 6 bases at V and 9 bases at J, leaving 7 bases unmatched. CDR3 size: 13 residues. The CDR3 protein is CASSEGATRELFF. The CDR3 DNA reads TGTGCCAGTAGCGAGGGGGCGACCCGGGAGCTGTTTTTT.

V is TRBV28 and J is TRBJ1-4, with TRBD1 matching 7 bases. CDR1 MDHEN and CDR2 SYDVKM come from the germline V gene. With 10 bases clipped from V and 4 bases from J, the junction kept 12 bases outside the gene matches. The CDR3 contains 15 residues. The CDR3 sequence: CATSAAGTVNEKLFF. CDR3 DNA: TGTGCCACCTCTGCGGCGGGGACAGTTAATGAAAAACTGTTTTTT.

The rearrangement joins TRBV30 to TRBJ2-1; 11 bases align to TRBD2. J was trimmed by 6 bases and V by 5 bases; bases with no gene match: 9. The CDR3 runs to 15 residues. Germline V gene data show CDR1 as GTSNPN and CDR2 as SVGIG (reference sequence). DNA of the CDR3: TGTGCCTGGGGACAGACTAGCGGGGCCTTCAATGAGCAGTTCTTC. It is translated as CAWGQTSGAFNEQFF. The full variable domain, completed using reference TRBV30 and TRBJ2-1, is SQTIHQWPATLVQPVGSPLSLECTVEGTSNPNLYWYRQAAGRGLQLLFYSVGIGQISSEVPQNLSASRPQDRQFILSSKKLLLSDSGFYLCAWGQTSGAFNEQFFGPGTRLTVL.

The chain uses TRBV5-4 and TRBJ2-5; TRBD1 matches 9 bases. V lost 3 bases and J lost 2; bases outside the gene matches: 5. The length of the CDR3 is 15 residues. In germline, CDR1 is SGHNT, CDR2 YYREEE (reference sequence). CDR3 DNA sequence: TGTGCCAGCAGCTCCGGACAGGGGAGACAAGAGACCCAGTACTTC. Translation gives CASSSGQGRQETQYF.

The chain couples TRBV5-1 to TRBJ1-1; the D gene is possibly TRBD1 (6 bases). The CDR3 has 13 amino acids. V was cut by 4 bases and J by 4 bases, with 11 bases left in between. Germline CDR1 is SGHRS and CDR2 is YFSETQ. The DNA of the CDR3 is TGCGCCAGCAGCCCCGGACAGACCACTGAAGCTTTCTTT. It encodes CASSPGQTTEAFF.

The J gene is TRBJ2-7, the V gene TRBV21-1; TRBD2, the table's D call, lacks a check against the DNA. TRBV21-1 counts as a pseudogene. The CDR3 consists of 15 residues. CDR3 nucleotide sequence: TGTGCCAGCAGCAAAGCGGTACCACTCTCCTACGAGCAGTACTTC. It yields the protein CASSKAVPLSYEQYF.

The rearrangement links TRBV10-2 to TRBJ2-7, with a possible D match to TRBD1 (5 bases). The length of the CDR3 is 14 residues. V was clipped by 10 bases and J by 3 bases, with 19 bases between them. Germline-derived CDR1 and CDR2 are WSHSY and SAAADI. CDR3 coding DNA: TGCGCCACCCTCCCATGGGGCAGATACTACGAGCAGTACTTC. Residues: CATLPWGRYYEQYF.

This clone was recorded once. CDR3 protein: CASSEPSSVTEAFF. The CDR3 nucleotides read TGCGCCAGCAGTGAGCCTTCTTCTGTCACTGAAGCTTTCTTT. The genes are TRBV10-2 and TRBJ1-1; no clear D gene. The V end lost 2 bases, the J end lost 4 bases, and 11 bases lay between the germline ends. There are 14 residues in the CDR3. The germline V gene encodes CDR1 WSHSY and CDR2 SAAADI.

Written as DNA, the CDR3 is TGTGCCACCAGCAGAGATCTCGGCTACGAGCAGTACTTC. As protein: CATSRDLGYEQYF. The J gene is TRBJ2-7, the V gene TRBV15; D is unresolved. The germline V and J ends were trimmed by 0 bases and 3 bases, with 6 bases remaining between them. Germline V CDR1 and CDR2: LNHNV, YYDKDF (reference sequence). The CDR3 consists of 13 residues.

The chain joins TRBV7-9 to TRBJ2-7; TRBD2 aligns across 7 bases. The V gene end was trimmed by 0 bases and the J gene end by 0 bases; junction bases not matched to a gene: 5. The CDR3 is made up of 16 amino acids. Germline CDR1 SEHNR, CDR2 FQNEAQ (reference sequence). The CDR3, as DNA: TGTGCCAGCAGCTTAGCGGTGTCTAGCGGCTCCTACGAGCAGTACTTC. This codes for CASSLAVSSGSYEQYF. Based on the CDR3 plus reference TRBV7-9 and TRBJ2-7, the full variable domain is DTGVSQNPRHKITKRGQNVTFRCDPISEHNRLYWYRQTLGQGPEFLTYFQNEAQLEKSRLLSDRFSAERPKGSFSTLEIQRTEQGDSAMYLCASSLAVSSGSYEQYFGPGTRLTVT.

The chain combines TRBV7-9 with TRBJ1-1; 8 positions agree with TRBD1. CDR1 is SEHNR and CDR2 is FQNEAQ in the germline V gene (reference sequence). After removal of 5 bases from V and 7 bases from J, the junction contained 15 bases not matched to a gene. The CDR3 extends over 16 amino acids. The CDR3 protein is CASSPTQGAAWYEAFF. The CDR3 DNA reads as TGTGCCAGCAGCCCGACCCAGGGGGCCGCATGGTATGAAGCTTTCTTT.

The CDR3 loop is CSVDPGKGADTQYF. CDR3 DNA sequence: TGCAGCGTCGACCCCGGAAAGGGGGCAGATACGCAGTATTTT. The rearrangement links TRBV29-1 to TRBJ2-3; TRBD1 might be the D (6 bases). CDR3 size: 14 residues. V was trimmed by 6 bases and J by 4 bases, leaving 17 bases between them. Germline V gene sequence: CDR1 SQVTM, CDR2 ANQGSEA.

The genes are TRBV5-1 and TRBJ2-2; TRBD2 matches at 8 bases. CDR1 is SGHRS, CDR2 YFSETQ, per germline. The CDR3 covers 15 residues. Unmatched junction bases numbered 2, after V lost 4 bases and J lost 0 bases. The CDR3 DNA reads as TGCGCCAGCAGCCGGGAGGGTACGAACACCGGGGAGCTGTTTTTT. This translates into CASSREGTNTGELFF.

This clone was seen just once. The chain uses TRBV30 and TRBJ2-5, with TRBD1 matching 7 bases. The last part of the DNA fits TRBJ2-7 better; the J call may be wrong. CDR3 length: 13 amino acids. Germline V gene lookup returns CDR1 GTSNPN and CDR2 SVGIG (reference sequence). The CDR3 protein is CAWNPGQTYEQYF. The DNA of the CDR3 is TGTGCCTGGAACCCGGGACAGACCTACGAGCAGTACTTC.

In the case of this clone: The junction and the germline gene differ at one end; a read error may be behind it. Here the CDR3 DNA reads TGTGCCACCGGATTATTACAGGGGAACAATGAAGCTTTCTTT. Its protein is CATGLLQGNNEAFF. The chain has TRBV10-3 and TRBJ1-1, with TRBD1 identical over 7 bases. The CDR3 length is 14 residues. Germline-derived CDR1 and CDR2 are ENHRY and SYGVKD.

This clone was picked up a small number of times. The chain couples TRBV5-4 to TRBJ1-1, with 7 bases matching TRBD1. V was clipped by 4 bases and J by 4 bases; unmatched bases: 10. The CDR3 covers 15 residues. Germline V gene lookup returns CDR1 SGHNT and CDR2 YYREEE (reference sequence). CDR3 in amino acids: CASSTTPGTVTEAFF. In DNA, the CDR3 is TGTGCCAGCAGCACAACACCCGGGACAGTCACTGAAGCTTTCTTT.

J is TRBJ1-2 and V is TRBV5-4; 8 bases line up with TRBD1. The CDR3 runs to 14 residues. The germline gives CDR1 SGHNT, CDR2 YYREEE (reference sequence). After removal of 0 bases from V and 7 bases from J, the junction contained 5 bases not matched to a gene. The CDR3 DNA reads TGTGCCAGCAGCTTGGTTCAGGGGGCGGGTGGCTACACCTTC. Translating it yields CASSLVQGAGGYTF.

The V gene is TRBV19, the J gene TRBJ1-1, with D uncertain. The CDR3 runs to 13 residues. Trimming removed 2 bases at V and 8 bases at J, with 12 bases between. The germline CDR1 and CDR2 sequences are LNHDA and SQIVND (reference sequence). For the CDR3, the DNA is TGTGCCAGTAGTATATATTCAGGAACAGAAGCTTTCTTT. This encodes CASSIYSGTEAFF.

This clone was counted a single time. The V and J genes are TRBV6-1 and TRBJ2-1, with 15 bases identical to TRBD2. The CDR3 is 15 residues long. The V gene's germline CDR1 is MNHNS and CDR2 SASEGT. V shed 7 bases, J shed 12 bases, and the junction held 10 bases outside the gene matches. CDR3 sequence: CASTGGTSGRMGQFF. DNA for the CDR3: TGTGCCAGCACCGGAGGGACTAGCGGGAGGATGGGGCAGTTCTTC.

In this sample, this clone turned up once. The gene calls are TRBV29-1 and TRBJ2-1, with D perhaps TRBD2 (6 bases). V was cut by 6 bases and J by 6 bases, with 12 bases left in between. The germline V gene has CDR1 SQVTM and CDR2 ANQGSEA. The CDR3 length is 12 residues. The CDR3, as DNA: TGCAGCGTGGGACTGGGAAGCAATGAGCAGTTCTTC. This sequence encodes CSVGLGSNEQFF.

On this clone: The junction does not match germline at one end; this may be a read error. CDR3: CASREAGGDKNIQYF. The CDR3 DNA follows: TGTGCCAGCAGGGAAGCGGGGGGTGACAAAAACATTCAGTACTTC. The rearrangement joins TRBV6-1 to TRBJ2-4, with TRBD2 identical over 9 bases. CDR1 is MNHNS, CDR2 SASEGT, per germline. This CDR3 region has 15 residues.

This sequence joins TRBV10-1 and TRBJ2-3; a weak D match, TRBD2 (5 bases). The length of the CDR3 is 11 residues. CDR1 and CDR2 from the germline V gene are WNHNN and SYGVQD (reference sequence). The V gene lost 8 bases and the J gene lost 8 bases, with 11 bases spanning the gap. For the CDR3, the DNA is TGCGCCAGCGCTGATGGGAGTACGCAGTATTTT. This codes for CASADGSTQYF.

This clone has only one observation. J is TRBJ1-3 and V is TRBV14; D perhaps matches TRBD1 (5 bases). Trimming took 4 bases from V and 2 from J, leaving 15 bases between them. This CDR3 is built from 16 residues. Germline V gene lookup returns CDR1 SGHDN and CDR2 FVKESK. The DNA of the CDR3 is TGTGCCAGCAGCCTGCACCGGGGGTTGGCTGGAAACACCATATATTTT. The encoded protein is CASSLHRGLAGNTIYF.

As regards this clone: An end of the junction differs from the germline gene, which may be a read error. The gene calls are TRBV7-8 and TRBJ1-3; 7 bases map to TRBD1. CDR1 SGHVS and CDR2 FQNEAQ come from the germline V gene. CDR3 size: 12 residues. The CDR3 DNA reads as TGTGCCAGCAGCGAGGGGGCCGGGACAAAGAGGTTT. It encodes CASSEGAGTKRF. The complete variable domain, with remaining parts taken from reference TRBV7-8 and TRBJ1-3, reads GAGVSQSPRYKVAKRGQDVALRCDPISGHVSLFWYQQALGQGPEFLTYFQNEAQLDKSGLPSDRFFAERPEGSVSTLKIQRTQQEDSAVYLCASSEGAGTKRFGEGSWLTVV.

The chain joins TRBV19 to TRBJ2-1; a possible D gene is TRBD2 (5 bases). The CDR3 is 14 amino acids. From germline, CDR1 is LNHDA and CDR2 SQIVND (reference sequence). Trimming shortened V by 5 bases and J by 3 bases, and 11 bases separated the two germline ends. The CDR3 spells CASSAQRDYNEQFF. CDR3 in DNA: TGTGCCAGTAGTGCCCAGAGGGACTACAATGAGCAGTTCTTC.

This chain uses TRBV18 with TRBJ1-5, with 10 bases lining up with TRBD1. This CDR3 has 14 residues. V shed 3 bases, J shed 6 bases, and the junction held 2 bases outside the gene matches. Germline V gene sequence: CDR1 KGHSH, CDR2 LQKENI. This CDR3 reads CASSPWTGGQPQHF. The CDR3 DNA sequence: TGTGCCAGCTCACCTTGGACAGGGGGTCAGCCCCAGCATTTT.

V gene TRBV5-4 combines with J gene TRBJ2-3; no reliable D call. The CDR3 sequence is 12 residues long. The germline V gene encodes CDR1 SGHNT and CDR2 YYREEE (reference sequence). Trimming removed 4 bases at V and 6 bases at J, with 9 bases between. CDR3 region: CASSLTSDTQYF. The CDR3 DNA is TGTGCCAGCAGCCTGACATCCGATACGCAGTATTTT.